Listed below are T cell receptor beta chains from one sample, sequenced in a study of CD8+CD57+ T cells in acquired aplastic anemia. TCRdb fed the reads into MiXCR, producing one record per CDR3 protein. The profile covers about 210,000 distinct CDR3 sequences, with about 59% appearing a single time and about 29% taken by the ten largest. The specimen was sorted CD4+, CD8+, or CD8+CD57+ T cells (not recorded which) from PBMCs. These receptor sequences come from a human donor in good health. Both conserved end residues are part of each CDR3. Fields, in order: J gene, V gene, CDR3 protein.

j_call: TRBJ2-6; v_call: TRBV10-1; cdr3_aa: CASSVQGQVSGANVLTF
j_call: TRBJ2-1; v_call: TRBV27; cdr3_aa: CASSFGTIEQFF
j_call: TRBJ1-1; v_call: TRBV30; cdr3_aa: CAWLSGVAIRTEAFF
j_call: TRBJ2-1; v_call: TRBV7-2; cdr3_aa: CASSLTEGAFNYNEQFF
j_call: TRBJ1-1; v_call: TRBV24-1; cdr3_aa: CVTGRGTEAFF
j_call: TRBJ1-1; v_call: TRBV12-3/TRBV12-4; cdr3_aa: CASSARQGGWAFF
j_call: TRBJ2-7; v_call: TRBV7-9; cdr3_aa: CATGRTGVYEQYF
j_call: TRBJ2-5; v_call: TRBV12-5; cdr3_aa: CASGLVETQYF
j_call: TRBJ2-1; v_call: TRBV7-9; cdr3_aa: CASSSQGNNEQFF
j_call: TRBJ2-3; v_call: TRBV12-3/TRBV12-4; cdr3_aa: CASSLGSVSTDTQYF
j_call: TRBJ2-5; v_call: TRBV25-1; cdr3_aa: CASSPQGHIAETQYF
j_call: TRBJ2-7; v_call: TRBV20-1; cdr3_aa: CSARDGGGASYEQYF
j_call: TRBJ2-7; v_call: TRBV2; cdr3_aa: CASTQSTVAQYF
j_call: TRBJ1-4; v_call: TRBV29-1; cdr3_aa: CSVLFDQGAEKLFF
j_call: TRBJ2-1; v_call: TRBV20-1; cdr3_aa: CSASGQRLNNEQFF
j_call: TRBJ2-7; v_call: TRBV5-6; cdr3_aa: CASSPRDSEQYF
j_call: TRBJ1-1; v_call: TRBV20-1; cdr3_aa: CSAKRLGQVMNTEAFF
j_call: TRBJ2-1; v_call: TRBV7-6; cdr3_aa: CASSLASLLLAGTYNEQFF
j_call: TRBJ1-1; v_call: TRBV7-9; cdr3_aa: CASSSWDTTEAFF
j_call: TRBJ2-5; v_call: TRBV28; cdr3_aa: CASRPAGGEGETQYF
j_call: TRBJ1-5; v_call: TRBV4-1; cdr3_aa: CASSQALNQPQHF
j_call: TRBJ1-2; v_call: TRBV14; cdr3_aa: CASSQEWRGYTF
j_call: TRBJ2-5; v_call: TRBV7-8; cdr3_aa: CASRMLGGAIAETQYF
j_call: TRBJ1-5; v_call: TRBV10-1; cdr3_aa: CASRNRVQPQHF
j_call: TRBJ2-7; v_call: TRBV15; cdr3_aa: CATSRDKGPESSYEQYF
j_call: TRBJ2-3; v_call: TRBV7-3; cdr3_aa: CASSLGQGSNEQYF
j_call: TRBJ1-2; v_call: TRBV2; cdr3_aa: CASSEQLMGLYGYTF
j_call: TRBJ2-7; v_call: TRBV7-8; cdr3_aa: CASSLNGQGSSYEQYF
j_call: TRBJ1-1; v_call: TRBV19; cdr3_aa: CASSIGRIEAFF
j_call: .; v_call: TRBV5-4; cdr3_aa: CASSLGILAGSYEQFF
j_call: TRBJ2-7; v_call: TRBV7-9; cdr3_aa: CASSLGVGLDEQYF
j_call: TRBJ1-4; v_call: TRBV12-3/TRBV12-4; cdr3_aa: CASSFEVFEKLFF
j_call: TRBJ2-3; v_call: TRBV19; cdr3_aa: CASGKSSGRRDTQYF
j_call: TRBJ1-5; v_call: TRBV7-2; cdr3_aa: CASSLGTGWAWYF
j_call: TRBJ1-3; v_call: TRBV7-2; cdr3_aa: CASSPGQAVGNTIYF
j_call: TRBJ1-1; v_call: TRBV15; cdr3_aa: CATSPGVMNTEAFF
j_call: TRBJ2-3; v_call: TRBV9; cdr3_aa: CASSGRYESATQYF
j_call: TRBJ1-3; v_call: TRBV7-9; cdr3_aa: CASSRTGGFYGYTIYF
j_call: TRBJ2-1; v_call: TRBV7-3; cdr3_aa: CASSTGTSGGEQFF
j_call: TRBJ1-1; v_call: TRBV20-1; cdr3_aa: CSASQGFQAFF
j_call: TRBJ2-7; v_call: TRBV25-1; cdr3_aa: CASSELCPLSTSGKVRYEQYF
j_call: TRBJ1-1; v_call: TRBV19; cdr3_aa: CASSGLTGYRAFF
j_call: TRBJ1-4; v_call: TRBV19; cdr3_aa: CASRGQGYEKLFF
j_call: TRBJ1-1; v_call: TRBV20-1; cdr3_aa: CSARPQGFEAFF
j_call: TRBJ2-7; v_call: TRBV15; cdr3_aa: CATSREIAGGAGYEQYF
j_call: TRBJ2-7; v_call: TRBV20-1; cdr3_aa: CSAIAGHSYEQYF
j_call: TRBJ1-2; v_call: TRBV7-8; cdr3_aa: CASTLNREAYGYTF
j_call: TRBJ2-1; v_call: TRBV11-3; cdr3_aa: CASSLDQNYVSYNEQFF
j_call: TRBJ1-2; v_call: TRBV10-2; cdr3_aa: CASRGSTNSGYTF
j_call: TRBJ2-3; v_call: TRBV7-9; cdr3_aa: CASRPPLAGGLYF